Detailed here is one TCR beta chain. Its cognate antigen is unknown. This table comes from immunoSEQ multiplex PCR, and its TCRdb copy is limited to in-frame clones, with some not included. The sample holds approximately 93,000 clones, 93% seen once. This entry is derived from a study of Tregs in tolerant kidney transplant recipients. Unstimulated Tregs (CD4+CD25+CD127-) and CD4+CD25- non-Tregs were sorted from PBMCs. Study-level points and caveats: Validation in larger populations is needed because few patients were studied. Tregs expanded with activated donor B cells seemed most donor-specific.

Unmatched junction bases numbered 5, after V lost 0 bases and J lost 3 bases. The germline CDR1 and CDR2 sequences are SGHNT and YENEEA. This CDR3 is 16 amino acids long. The receptor comes from a human donor who received a combined kidney and bone marrow transplant. The starting material was CD4+ T cells from blood, obtained before the transplant. The chain uses TRBV11-3 and TRBJ2-7; 10 bases match TRBD1. The CDR3 DNA reads TGTGCCAGCAGCTTAGATCCCGGGACAGGGGTCTACGAGCAGTACTTC. This encodes CASSLDPGTGVYEQYF.